Below, 32 T cell receptor beta chains from the same sample are listed, as sequenced in a study of blood T cell repertoires in COVID-19. Here immunoSEQ multiplex PCR was the method, and the copy in TCRdb shows in-frame clones only, minus some. The repertoire has approximately 170,000 clones, less than 90% of them found once; the top ten carry about a quarter. Sequencing was performed on peripheral blood. These receptors were taken from a man aged 60 to 75 with acute or convalescent COVID-19.

The table lists this clone with a few counts. V gene TRBV7-9 combines with J gene TRBJ1-2; the D is unclear. The CDR3 totals 12 residues. V was shortened by 1 base and J by 5 bases, with 5 bases between the two germline ends. Per germline, CDR1 SEHNR and CDR2 FQNEAQ (reference sequence). CDR3 sequence: CASSLDGYGYTF. CDR3 sequence (DNA): TGTGCCAGCAGCTTAGACGGGTATGGCTACACCTTC.

This chain links TRBV5-4 with TRBJ2-5; 7 nucleotides match TRBD1. The junction had 2 bases not matched to a gene; V was cut back by 1 base and J by 2 bases. The CDR3 runs to 14 residues. CDR1 and CDR2 from the germline V gene are SGHNT and YYREEE (reference sequence). The CDR3 DNA sequence: TGTGCCAGCAGCTTGACAGGGGTTCAAGAGACCCAGTACTTC. This codes for CASSLTGVQETQYF.

The chain combines TRBV7-2 with TRBJ2-5, with 8 bases aligning to TRBD1. The CDR3 sequence is 15 residues long. V shed 1 base, J shed 5 bases, and the junction held 6 bases outside the gene matches. CDR1 and CDR2 (germline): SGHTA, FQGNSA. For the CDR3, the DNA is TGTGCCAGCAGCTTAGAAGCAGGGGGCGGGGAGACCCAGTACTTC. It translates to CASSLEAGGGETQYF.

The V and J genes are TRBV30 and TRBJ1-2; possible D gene TRBD1, 5 bases. Germline V CDR1 and CDR2: GTSNPN, SVGIG (reference sequence). This CDR3 is built from 15 residues. The V gene lost 1 base and the J gene lost 6 bases, with 18 bases spanning the gap. The CDR3 spells CAWSEFVEGVDGYTF. DNA for the CDR3: TGTGCCTGGAGTGAGTTCGTGGAAGGGGTTGATGGCTACACCTTC.

The chain joins TRBV7-2 to TRBJ2-1; 9 bases line up with TRBD1. The germline V gene has CDR1 SGHTA and CDR2 FQGNSA. The CDR3 is 14 amino acids. V lost 4 bases to trimming and J lost 4 bases; unmatched junction nucleotides: 2. CDR3 in amino acids: CASSSGTGYNEQFF. In DNA form, the CDR3 reads TGTGCCAGCAGCTCCGGGACAGGGTACAATGAGCAGTTCTTC.

This sequence joins TRBV18 and TRBJ2-6, with a tentative D call TRBD1 (6 bases). V lost 6 bases and J 2 bases, leaving 11 bases between the germline ends. The CDR3 consists of 15 residues. Germline V gives CDR1 KGHSH, CDR2 LQKENI. CDR3 protein: CASSLGGAGANVLTF. The DNA of the CDR3 is TGTGCCAGCTCTCTAGGGGGAGCTGGGGCCAACGTCCTGACTTTC.

The chain uses TRBV18 and TRBJ1-2; no clear D. This CDR3 spans 16 amino acids. V lost 2 bases, J lost 5 bases, and 18 bases lay in between. CDR1 is KGHSH, CDR2 LQKENI, per germline. CDR3 DNA: TGTGCCAGCTCACCATTGGAGGAGCCATCCCCATATGGCTACACCTTC. This codes for CASSPLEEPSPYGYTF.

The CDR3 coding sequence is TGTGCCAGCAGCGGCCGGGACAGACTCACAGATACGCAGTATTTT. This sequence encodes CASSGRDRLTDTQYF. The chain is built from TRBV5-5 and TRBJ2-3, with TRBD1 identical over 7 bases. Germline V lookup: CDR1 SGHKS, CDR2 YYEKEE (reference sequence). This CDR3 is 15 amino acids long. The V gene end was trimmed by 4 bases and the J gene end by 2 bases; junction bases not matched to a gene: 7.

This chain uses TRBV7-2 with TRBJ2-3, with 10 bases lining up with TRBD2. There are 15 residues in the CDR3. Trimming removed 2 bases from V and 4 bases from J; junction bases left unmatched: 3. Germline values: CDR1 SGHTA, CDR2 FQGNSA. The CDR3 DNA sequence: TGTGCCAGCAGCTTAAGGCTAGCGGGGGCAGATACGCAGTATTTT. Translating gives CASSLRLAGADTQYF.

The rearrangement uses TRBV19 and TRBJ1-1, with a weak D call TRBD1 (6 bases). Per germline, CDR1 LNHDA and CDR2 SQIVND (reference sequence). The V end lost 7 bases, the J end lost 5 bases, and 14 bases lay between the germline ends. CDR3 length equals 13 residues. The CDR3 here is CASNSDSFTEAFF. CDR3 in DNA: TGTGCCAGTAACTCGGACAGTTTTACTGAAGCTTTCTTT.

This chain links TRBV11-2 with TRBJ1-1; 7 bases match TRBD1. This CDR3 contains 16 residues. V shed 6 bases and J 5 bases; nucleotides not matched to a gene: 15. Germline-derived CDR1 and CDR2 are SGHAT and FQNNGV. The CDR3 region is CASREPGQSLGTEAFF. The CDR3 DNA is TGTGCCAGCAGAGAACCGGGACAGTCCCTGGGGACTGAAGCTTTCTTT.

V and J are TRBV5-6 and TRBJ1-2; TRBD1 matches 8 bases. The V gene's germline CDR1 is SGHDT and CDR2 YYEEEE. The CDR3 runs to 12 residues. The ends lost 2 bases at V and 7 bases at J; junction bases unmatched: 1. The DNA of the CDR3 is TGTGCCAGCAGCTTTCAGGGGGCTGGCTACACCTTC. It translates to CASSFQGAGYTF.

The CDR3 spells CASRISAGVLHEQFF. In nucleotides, the CDR3 is TGTGCCAGCAGAATCTCAGCGGGGGTGCTGCATGAGCAGTTCTTC. The chain couples TRBV6-4 to TRBJ2-1, with 8 bases fitting TRBD2. The CDR3 length is 15 residues. V shed 6 bases, J shed 8 bases, and the junction held 12 bases outside the gene matches. Germline V CDR1 and CDR2: MRHNA, SNTAGT.

The rearrangement links TRBV29-1 to TRBJ2-5; no firm D call. The CDR3 sequence is 12 residues long. Germline loops: CDR1 SQVTM, CDR2 ANQGSEA. Trimming cost V 3 bases and J 5 bases, with 10 bases left between them. The CDR3 reads CSVDTHGETQYF. CDR3 bases: TGCAGCGTTGACACCCACGGGGAGACCCAGTACTTC.

This chain links TRBV5-1 with TRBJ2-3; 9 bases line up with TRBD2. Unmatched junction bases numbered 2, after V lost 0 bases and J lost 0 bases. The CDR3 is made up of 16 amino acids. Germline CDR1 SGHRS, CDR2 YFSETQ. The CDR3 region is CASSLGTSASTDTQYF. Written as DNA, the CDR3 is TGCGCCAGCAGCTTGGGGACTAGCGCAAGCACAGATACGCAGTATTTT.

A few counts support this clone. The rearrangement links TRBV27 to TRBJ2-7; 9 nucleotides match TRBD1. This CDR3 region has 15 residues. With 7 bases clipped from V and 3 bases from J, the junction kept 10 bases outside the gene matches. Looked up from germline, CDR1 is MNHEY and CDR2 is SMNVEV (reference sequence). The CDR3 DNA reads as TGTGCCAGCATAGGACAGGGGCGTTTGGACTACGAGCAGTACTTC. Translated: CASIGQGRLDYEQYF.

This chain links TRBV9 with TRBJ2-3; D might be TRBD1 (6 bases). CDR3 length: 16 residues. Looked up from germline, CDR1 is SGDLS and CDR2 is YYNGEE. Between the trimmed V and J ends, which lost 6 bases and 0 bases, there was a span of 17 bases. The DNA of the CDR3 is TGTGCCAGCACCCCTTCTGGGACACCCAGCACAGATACGCAGTATTTT. It translates to CASTPSGTPSTDTQYF.

This chain connects TRBV5-5 to TRBJ2-7; D unclear. The germline V gene encodes CDR1 SGHKS and CDR2 YYEKEE (reference sequence). Trimming removed 2 bases from V and 3 bases from J, with 9 bases in between. The CDR3 length is 13 residues. Here the CDR3 reads CASSLKGDYEQYF. The CDR3 nucleotides are TGTGCCAGCAGCTTAAAAGGAGACTACGAGCAGTACTTC.

The rearrangement joins TRBV5-1 to TRBJ1-1; 7 bases match TRBD1. From germline, CDR1 is SGHRS and CDR2 YFSETQ. The CDR3 has 13 amino acids. Trimming took 4 bases from V and 3 from J; bases not matched to a gene: 3. The CDR3 region has the DNA TGCGCCAGCAGCCGACAGGGATACACTGAAGCTTTCTTT. It yields the protein CASSRQGYTEAFF.

V usage is TRBV12-3 or TRBV12-4 and J usage is TRBJ1-6; D remains unclear. The CDR3 has 12 residues. The V and J ends lost 3 bases and 7 bases respectively, with 4 bases between them. For the CDR3, the DNA is TGTGCCAGCAGTTTCTCGAATTCACCCCTCCACTTT. Its protein is CASSFSNSPLHF.

The chain employs TRBV5-4 and TRBJ2-3; TRBD2 aligns across 8 bases. The CDR3 consists of 16 residues. Germline V gives CDR1 SGHNT, CDR2 YYREEE (reference sequence). Trimming cost V 4 bases and J 2 bases; bases outside gene matches: 9. The CDR3 region is CASSPREGGHTDTQYF. In DNA form, the CDR3 reads TGTGCCAGCAGCCCCCGGGAGGGGGGGCACACAGATACGCAGTATTTT.

The V and J genes are TRBV3-1 (or the pseudogene TRBV3-2) and TRBJ1-1; no definite D call. The CDR3 runs 11 residues. Trimming pared 11 bases from V and 6 bases from J, leaving 13 bases between. From germline, CDR1 is LGHDT and CDR2 YNNKEL (reference sequence). DNA for the CDR3: TGTGCCGTTGAGGGTAAGGCTGAAGCTTTCTTT. It is translated as CAVEGKAEAFF.

The sample holds a few counts of this clone. This chain links TRBV11-2 with TRBJ1-2, with 7 bases matching TRBD1. The V gene's germline CDR1 is SGHAT and CDR2 FQNNGV. V shed 5 bases and J 4 bases; nucleotides not matched to a gene: 4. This CDR3 is 13 amino acids long. In nucleotides, the CDR3 is TGTGCCAGCAGCCTGGGACAGCGCTATGGCTACACCTTC. Encoded protein: CASSLGQRYGYTF.

The CDR3 here is CAISNREGLNTEAFF. The CDR3 bases are TGTGCCATCAGCAACAGGGAAGGGTTGAACACTGAAGCTTTCTTT. J is TRBJ1-1 and V is TRBV10-3, with D perhaps matching TRBD1 (6 bases). Germline CDR1 reads ENHRY; CDR2 reads SYGVKD. V was pared by 6 bases and J by 0 bases, with 14 bases between. This CDR3 is 15 amino acids long.

The chain links TRBV4-2 to TRBJ2-1, with a tentative D call TRBD2 (5 bases). Germline lookup yields CDR1 LGHNA and CDR2 YNFKEQ. The CDR3 is made up of 14 amino acids. Trimming shortened V by 0 bases and J by 6 bases, and 9 bases separated the two germline ends. CDR3 coding DNA: TGTGCCAGCAGCCAAGACGACTACCTCAATGAGCAGTTCTTC. It yields the protein CASSQDDYLNEQFF.

This chain connects TRBV7-9 to TRBJ2-2, with 8 bases that match TRBD1. CDR3 length: 16 amino acids. Germline loops: CDR1 SEHNR, CDR2 FQNEAQ (reference sequence). With V trimmed by 5 bases and J by 1 base, 6 bases remained unmatched. This CDR3 is CASSRPGTGNTGELFF. In nucleotides, the CDR3 is TGTGCCAGCAGCCGTCCCGGGACAGGGAACACCGGGGAGCTGTTTTTT.

The chain carries TRBV6-4 and TRBJ2-7; 11 nucleotides agree with TRBD2. The CDR3 runs to 15 residues. Germline assignment: CDR1 MRHNA and CDR2 SNTAGT. V dropped 4 bases and J dropped 2; count of bases not matched to a gene: 4. CDR3 sequence reads: CASSASSGGTYEQYV. The CDR3 region has the DNA TGTGCCAGCAGTGCCTCTAGCGGGGGGACCTACGAGCAGTACGTC.

V gene TRBV6-4 combines with J gene TRBJ2-2; 7 positions match TRBD1. The CDR3 consists of 14 residues. Per the germline V gene, CDR1 is MRHNA and CDR2 is SNTAGT. J was trimmed by 1 base and V by 6 bases; bases with no gene match: 2. The CDR3 loop is CASSRDRNTGELFF. CDR3 DNA sequence: TGTGCCAGCAGCCGGGACAGGAACACCGGGGAGCTGTTTTTT.

The chain combines TRBV10-3 with TRBJ2-3, with D perhaps TRBD2 (5 bases). V lost 3 bases and J 3 bases, leaving 13 bases between the germline ends. Germline V gene sequence: CDR1 ENHRY, CDR2 SYGVKD. The CDR3 extends over 15 amino acids. CDR3 in DNA: TGTGCCATCAGTGACACTACCCCGGGGACAGATACGCAGTATTTT. Translated: CAISDTTPGTDTQYF.

The table lists this clone with a count of one. The V call is TRBV2, the J call TRBJ2-5, with TRBD2 as a possible D gene (6 bases). This CDR3 comprises 14 residues. Trimming shortened V by 5 bases and J by 2 bases, and 12 bases separated the two germline ends. Germline values: CDR1 SNHLY, CDR2 FYNNEI. The CDR3 nucleotides read TGTGCCAGCAGTTTTAGCGGACCACAAGAGACCCAGTACTTC. Protein sequence: CASSFSGPQETQYF.

The CDR3 DNA reads as TGTGCCAGCAGCCCAACGGGGGGGTACCAAGAGACCCAGTACTTC. This gives the protein CASSPTGGYQETQYF. V usage is TRBV7-3 and J usage is TRBJ2-5; TRBD2 agrees at 8 bases. The CDR3 consists of 15 residues. Germline V CDR1 and CDR2: SGHTA, FQGTGA. J lost 0 bases, V lost 5 bases, and 5 bases had no gene match.

The genes are TRBV27 and TRBJ1-2; no reliable D call. Per germline, CDR1 MNHEY and CDR2 SMNVEV (reference sequence). Trimming took off 6 bases at V and 7 bases at J, with 15 bases between the two ends. This CDR3 is built from 13 residues. CDR3 nucleotide sequence: TGTGCCAGCAGAGTCGGTGTTGCGGGTGGCTACACCTTC. This sequence encodes CASRVGVAGGYTF.